A selection of T cell receptor beta chains follows, all from one sample in a study of tumor and adjacent non-tumor tissue in lung cancer. TCRdb processed the multiplex PCR reads anew with MiXCR; each CDR3 protein has one entry. The sample consists of approximately 100,000 distinct CDR3 sequences, roughly three fifths of them appearing once. The specimen sequenced was distant non-tumor lung tissue. All receptors derive from a man in his sixties with non-small cell lung cancer. Both conserved end residues are part of each CDR3. The D gene is left open where the match is weak. A clone size is listed for some rows: how often the clone was seen (once, few, many), or a class if it is expanded.

V gene,D gene,J gene,clone size,CDR3 DNA,CDR3 protein
TRBV29-1,.,TRBJ2-3,.,TGCAGCGTTGAAACAGGGGACTCTAGGTCAGATACGCAGTATTTT,CSVETGDSRSDTQYF
TRBV4-2,.,TRBJ2-1,.,TGTGCCAGCGACCAAGATGGGAACCCCGGAACCTACAATGAGCAGTTCTTC,CASDQDGNPGTYNEQFF
TRBV11-3,.,TRBJ2-1,.,TGTGTCAGCAGCTCGGGACTTGCGCCTGATGGGCAGTTCTTC,CVSSSGLAPDGQFF
TRBV4-2,.,TRBJ2-1,.,TGTGTCAGCAGCCAAGCACATGGTCATGAGGTAAATGAGCAGTTCTTC,CVSSQAHGHEVNEQFF
TRBV6-5,.,TRBJ1-1,.,TGTGCCAGCAGTTACTTGTGGGACGGGGGCACCGAAGCTTTCTTT,CASSYLWDGGTEAFF
TRBV30,.,TRBJ1-4,.,TGTGCCTGGAGAGCAACCAGAACCGAAAAACTGTTTTTT,CAWRATRTEKLFF
TRBV7-9,.,TRBJ1-2,.,TGTGCCATACGGGGGGCCGGAGACTATGGCTACACCTTC,CAIRGAGDYGYTF
TRBV29-1,TRBD2,TRBJ2-5,.,TGCAGCGTAGCGGGAGCGCAAGAGGTCCAGTACTTC,CSVAGAQEVQYF
TRBV5-6,.,TRBJ2-7,.,TGTGCCAGCATCTTGGGCCCAGGGACGGGGAGCTACGGGCAGTACTTC,CASILGPGTGSYGQYF
TRBV29-1,.,TRBJ1-2,.,TGCAGTGTTGAAGATCTGGTGTGGGAGGGCTACACCTTC,CSVEDLVWEGYTF
TRBV20-1,TRBD2,TRBJ2-2,.,TGCAGTGCACGGACTAGCAGAAACAGCGGGGAGCTGTTTTTT,CSARTSRNSGELFF
TRBV12-5,.,TRBJ2-1,once,TGTGCTAGTGGTTTAGTCAGTGAGCAGTTCTTC,CASGLVSEQFF
TRBV5-1,.,TRBJ2-1,.,TGCGCCAGCAGCTCGGGTCCGTTTGAGCAGTTCTTC,CASSSGPFEQFF
TRBV11-2,.,TRBJ1-1,many,TGTGCCAGCAGCGTAGACAGCGCCACTGAAGCTTTCTTT,CASSVDSATEAFF
TRBV4-2,.,TRBJ1-4,.,TGTGCCAGCAGCCAAGAAAGCTCAGGGATTTTTGCAACTAATGAAAAACTGCTTTTT,CASSQESSGIFATNEKLLF
TRBV29-1,TRBD1,TRBJ2-5,medium-sized,TGCAGCGATCAGGGGGCACGGGAGACCCAGTACTTC,CSDQGARETQYF
TRBV30,.,TRBJ1-6,.,TGTGCCTGGAGTCAGGAGGGCTCCGCCGCGAATTCACCCCCCCACTTT,CAWSQEGSAANSPPHF
TRBV10-3,.,TRBJ2-3,.,TGTGCCATCAGCGCGGGGGACAGCATAGATACGCAGTATTTT,CAISAGDSIDTQYF
TRBV5-6,.,TRBJ2-1,many,TGTGCCAGCAGCGCCGTACGGGCCACGACAAGGAATGAGCAGTTCTTC,CASSAVRATTRNEQFF
TRBV30,.,TRBJ2-7,.,TGTGCCTGGAAGGGGCCTTGGGGGGGGGCGAGTCAGCGATTAAGTTACGAGCAGTACTTC,CAWKGPWGGASQRLSYEQYF
TRBV6-2/TRBV6-3,.,TRBJ2-1,many,TGTGCCAGCAGTTACTCGACTAGGTACAATGAGCAGTTCTTC,CASSYSTRYNEQFF
TRBV6-6,.,TRBJ2-5,.,TGTGCCAATAGTTATGTTGGCGAAGAGACCCAGTACTTC,CANSYVGEETQYF
TRBV5-6,.,TRBJ2-5,.,TGTGCCAGTAGCTTTGGGGCCGGGGTCCAAGAGATCCAGTACTTC,CASSFGAGVQEIQYF
TRBV12-3/TRBV12-4,TRBD1,TRBJ2-7,many,TGTGCCAGCAGTCCCAGGACAGGGGCGAGGTCTTCGGTCGAGCAGTACTTC,CASSPRTGARSSVEQYF
TRBV20-1,.,TRBJ2-2,.,TGCAGTGCTAGTAATTTAGTAGGGGGGACCGGGGAGCTGTTTTTT,CSASNLVGGTGELFF
TRBV4-2,.,TRBJ1-1,many,TGTGCCAGCAGCCAGGCCGCACAGGGTCACACTGAAGCTTTCTTT,CASSQAAQGHTEAFF
TRBV11-2,.,TRBJ1-2,many,TGTGCCAGCAGCCCTCCAGACAGAGACTATGGCTACACCTTC,CASSPPDRDYGYTF
TRBV11-3,TRBD2,TRBJ2-7,.,TGTGTCAGCAGTTCCCGGACTAGCGAGAGACGCGACGAGCAGTACTTC,CVSSSRTSERRDEQYF
TRBV4-2,.,TRBJ1-5,once,TGTATCAGCAGCCAAGGGGGGAATAGCAATCAGCCCCAGCATTTT,CISSQGGNSNQPQHF
TRBV11-3,.,TRBJ2-1,.,TGTGCCAGCAGCTGTGAAGGAGTAGCGAATGAGCATTTCTTC,CASSCEGVANEHFF
TRBV19,TRBD1,TRBJ2-1,few,TGTGCCAGTAGACATACAGGGGCCGATGAGCAGTTCTTC,CASRHTGADEQFF
TRBV6-5,.,TRBJ1-6,.,TGTGCCGGCAGTTACTCGAAACTAGGGGTCAATTCACCCCTCCGCTTT,CAGSYSKLGVNSPLRF
TRBV6-5,TRBD2,TRBJ2-3,.,TGTGCCAGCAGTTACGGCGGGAGAGACACAGATGCGCAGTATTTT,CASSYGGRDTDAQYF
TRBV12-3/TRBV12-4,.,TRBJ2-1,many,TGTGCCAGCAGTTCTGGGCGGGGCTCCTACAATGAGCAGTTCTTC,CASSSGRGSYNEQFF
TRBV24-1,.,TRBJ2-5,many,TGTGCCACCAGTGATCCGGACCGTTTCGTAGAGACCCAGTACTTC,CATSDPDRFVETQYF
TRBV6-6,TRBD1,TRBJ2-1,once,TGTGCTTCATTGGGGACAGGGGGTAACAATGAGCAGTTCTTC,CASLGTGGNNEQFF
TRBV6-5,.,TRBJ2-2,once,TGTGCCAGCAGTCCGACCAGGACTCAGAACACCGGGGAGCTGTTTTTT,CASSPTRTQNTGELFF
TRBV11-1,.,TRBJ1-1,.,TGTGCCAACAGCTTATCGGCGGGCAAGACTGAAACTTTCTTT,CANSLSAGKTETFF
TRBV2,TRBD1,TRBJ2-7,.,TGTGCCAGTATCTTGGACAGGGGATCCTACGAGCAGTACTTC,CASILDRGSYEQYF
TRBV4-3,.,TRBJ2-5,.,TGCGCCAACAGCCAAGGGCGGGCGGAGACCCAGTACTTT,CANSQGRAETQYF
TRBV6-5,.,TRBJ1-6,.,TGTGCCAGCAGTCGTCAAAATTCACCCCTCCACTTT,CASSRQNSPLHF
TRBV4-1,.,TRBJ2-2,many,TGCGCCAGCAGCCAAGACACGAACACCGGGGAGCTGTTTTTT,CASSQDTNTGELFF
TRBV6-5,.,TRBJ1-6,.,TGTGCCAGCAGATCAGGATCGGGGGGTTCACCCCTCCACTTT,CASRSGSGGSPLHF
TRBV5-4,TRBD2,TRBJ2-7,.,TGTGCCAGCAGTTCGACTAGCTGGGGCTACGAGCAGTACTTC,CASSSTSWGYEQYF
TRBV11-2,.,TRBJ2-5,.,TGTGCCAGCGCCTTGGTGTTGGGCGTGGGGGCCCACCAAGAGACCCAGTACTTC,CASALVLGVGAHQETQYF
TRBV4-3,.,TRBJ2-7,.,TGCGCCAGCAGTCAAGCGCAAGGACCAGCCCACGAGCAGTACTTC,CASSQAQGPAHEQYF
TRBV11-3,.,TRBJ2-1,.,TGTGCCAGCAGCTTAGATCCGAAGAACTCCTACAATGAGCACTTCTTC,CASSLDPKNSYNEHFF
TRBV12-3/TRBV12-4,.,TRBJ1-2,few,.,CANSSANYGCTF
TRBV4-1,TRBD2,TRBJ2-3,.,TGCGCCAGCGCGGAGCGGGGCCGCACAGATACACGGTATTTT,CASAERGRTDTRYF
TRBV28,TRBD1,TRBJ2-7,many,TGTGCCAGCAGATCGATGGACAGGGTATCCGAGCAGTACTTC,CASRSMDRVSEQYF
TRBV4-1,.,TRBJ2-1,many,TGCGCCAGCAGCCAAGCTCAGGGAAGCGGATACAATGAGCAGTTCTTC,CASSQAQGSGYNEQFF
TRBV11-1,TRBD2,TRBJ2-1,.,TGTGCCAGCAGCAAGCATTGGACTAGCGGACCGACCTTTAGTGAGCAGTTCTTC,CASSKHWTSGPTFSEQFF
TRBV6-5,.,TRBJ1-2,many,TGTGCCAGCAGTCCCCGACCGGACTATGGCTACACCTTC,CASSPRPDYGYTF
TRBV29-1,.,TRBJ1-1,.,TGCAGCGTTGCCTACAGAGCGAATACTGAAGCTTTCTTT,CSVAYRANTEAFF